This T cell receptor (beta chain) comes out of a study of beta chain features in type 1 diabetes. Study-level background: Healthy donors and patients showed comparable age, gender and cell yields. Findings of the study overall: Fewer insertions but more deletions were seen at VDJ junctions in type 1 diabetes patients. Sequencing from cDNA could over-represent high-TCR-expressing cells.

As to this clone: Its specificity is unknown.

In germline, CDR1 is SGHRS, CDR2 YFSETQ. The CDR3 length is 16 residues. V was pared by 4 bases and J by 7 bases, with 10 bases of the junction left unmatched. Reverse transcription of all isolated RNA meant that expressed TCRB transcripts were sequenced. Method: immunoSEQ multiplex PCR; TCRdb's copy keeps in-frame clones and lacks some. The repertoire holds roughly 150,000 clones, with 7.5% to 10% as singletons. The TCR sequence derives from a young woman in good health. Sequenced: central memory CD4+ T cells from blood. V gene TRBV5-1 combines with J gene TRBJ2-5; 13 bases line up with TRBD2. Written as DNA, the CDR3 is TGCGCCAGCAGCCCTTCGACTAGCGGGGGGTCTCGGACCCAGTACTTC. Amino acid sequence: CASSPSTSGGSRTQYF.